This TCR beta chain is from a study of blood T cell repertoires in COVID-19. Across the whole study: Sample material is recorded as cDNA or gDNA derived from T cells, B-cell-depleted T cells, or PBMCs.

Original data processing: Nucleated cell counts were estimated from reference gene primer amplification. Only in-frame clones appear in the TCRdb table, and some are missing; sequencing was by immunoSEQ multiplex PCR. Clonal size and the V and J genes are those of that table, whereas D and trimming came from the DNA. The sample has 230,000 or so clones; 90% are singletons. Trimming pared 0 bases from V and 6 bases from J, leaving 9 bases between. Germline V gene data show CDR1 as SGHNT and CDR2 as YYREEE (reference sequence). The CDR3 is 13 residues long. The clonotype comes from an older woman with COVID-19, enrolled during active disease. This rearrangement joins TRBV5-4 to TRBJ1-1; D is possibly TRBD1 (5 bases). The source material was peripheral blood. The CDR3: CASSLEGASEAFF. As DNA, the CDR3 is TGTGCCAGCAGCTTGGAAGGGGCGTCTGAAGCTTTCTTT.